This T cell receptor beta chain is drawn from a study of T cell responses to AZD1222 COVID-19 vaccine. Generated by immunoSEQ multiplex PCR, the TCRdb table keeps only in-frame clones and is missing some. Among 150,000 or so clones listed, about 90% were seen once. The CDR3 is 14 amino acids. V dropped 4 bases and J dropped 2 bases, with 9 bases sitting between them. Germline V gene data show CDR1 as SEHNR and CDR2 as FQNEAQ (reference sequence). Sequenced material: peripheral blood, taken 28 days after the second AZD1222 dose. The chain is built from TRBV7-9 and TRBJ1-3; D unclear. This clonotype was sampled from an adult who received the AZD1222 COVID-19 vaccine. The CDR3 nucleotides read TGTGCCAGCAGCTCAGAGAGAACTGGAAACACCATATATTTT. Translated: CASSSERTGNTIYF.